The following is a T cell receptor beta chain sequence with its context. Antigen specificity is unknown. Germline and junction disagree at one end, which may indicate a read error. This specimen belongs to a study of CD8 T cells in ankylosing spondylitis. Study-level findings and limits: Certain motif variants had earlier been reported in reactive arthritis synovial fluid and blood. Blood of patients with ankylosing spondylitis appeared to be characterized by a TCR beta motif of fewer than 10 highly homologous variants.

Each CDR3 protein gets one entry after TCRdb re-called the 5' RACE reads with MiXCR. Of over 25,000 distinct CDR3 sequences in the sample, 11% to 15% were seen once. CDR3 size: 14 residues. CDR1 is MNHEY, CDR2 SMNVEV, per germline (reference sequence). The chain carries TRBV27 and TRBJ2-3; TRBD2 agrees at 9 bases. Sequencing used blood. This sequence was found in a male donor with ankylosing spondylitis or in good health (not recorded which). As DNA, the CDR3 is TGTACCAGCAGCCCGGGACTAGCATCTGATACGCAGTATTTT. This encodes CTSSPGLASDTQYF.